This T cell receptor (beta chain) appears in the sequencing data of a study of OX40 agonist ivuxolimab in advanced cancers. Blood samples were obtained at baseline, cycle 4 day 1, and cycle 7 day 1. The V gene lost 6 bases and the J gene lost 4 bases, with 13 bases spanning the gap. Germline CDR1 is MDHEN and CDR2 is SYDVKM. The length of the CDR3 is 13 residues. The assay was immunoSEQ multiplex PCR, and TCRdb's table has in-frame clones only and misses some. The sample holds around 80,000 clones, approximately 86% seen once. The study, taken as a whole, reports: The average count of expanded clones was higher among CD8+ T cells than among CD4+. The investigators did not determine what antigen specificity the expanded peripheral T cells had.

As regards this clone: Its matching antigen is unknown.

This rearrangement joins TRBV28 to TRBJ2-7; D is possibly TRBD2 (6 bases). The sequences come from CD4+ or CD8+ T cells sorted from blood, collected in a trial of the OX40 agonist ivuxolimab. This sequence originates from an adult with an advanced solid tumor such as melanoma, head and neck, liver or kidney cancer. In DNA, the CDR3 is TGTGCCAGCAGACGGGACTCCTTATACGAGCAGTACTTC. As protein: CASRRDSLYEQYF.